Listed here are 3 T cell receptor beta chains from one sample, sequenced in a study of Graves' ophthalmopathy and Graves' hyperthyroidism. Amplification targeted the TCR beta CDR3 regions, with RNA transcripts as the source material. Amplification began with first-round RT-PCR using HTBI primers, then second-round multiplex PCR was performed. TCRdb reanalysed the multiplex PCR reads using MiXCR and keeps one entry per CDR3 protein. The sample lists about 1.2 million distinct CDR3 sequences, less than 45% occurring once. What was sequenced was peripheral blood or thyroid tissue (not recorded which). These receptors all stem from an adult man with Graves' hyperthyroidism.

This clonotype showed up just a few times. This chain joins TRBV7-9 and TRBJ1-2; a weak D match, TRBD1 (5 bases). Germline V gene sequence: CDR1 SEHNR, CDR2 FQNEAQ (reference sequence). There are 16 residues in the CDR3. V was pared by 3 bases and J by 7 bases, with 21 bases between. This CDR3 is CASSLAWFGGTAGYTF. Written as DNA, the CDR3 is TGTGCCAGCAGCTTGGCTTGGTTCGGAGGGACCGCTGGCTACACCTTC.

J is TRBJ2-7 and V is TRBV7-9; 8 nucleotides match TRBD1. After removal of 5 bases from V and 8 bases from J, the junction contained 14 bases not matched to a gene. The CDR3 spans 15 residues. Germline assignment: CDR1 SEHNR and CDR2 FQNEAQ (reference sequence). The CDR3 spells CASSVGGETGVKQYF. The CDR3, as DNA: TGTGCCAGCAGCGTAGGAGGGGAGACAGGGGTCAAGCAGTACTTC.

The chain uses TRBV7-9 and TRBJ2-3; 14 positions match TRBD2. The germline gives CDR1 SEHNR, CDR2 FQNEAQ (reference sequence). The CDR3 extends over 15 amino acids. The V segment lost 5 bases and the J segment 4 bases; nucleotides outside the gene matches: 2. The CDR3: CASSATSGRADTQYF. The CDR3 coding sequence is TGTGCCAGCAGCGCGACTAGCGGGAGGGCAGATACGCAGTATTTT.